These T cell receptor beta chains were read from a single sample in a study of T cells expressing NK-cell markers. TCRdb reprocessed the 5' RACE reads, keeping one entry per CDR3 protein, no DNA. Its clone listing holds about 260,000 distinct CDR3 sequences. Material: blood T cells: a sorted CD56 or NKG2C T cell subset, CD4+ or CD8+ T cells, or bulk PBMC T cells (not recorded which). The receptor source for this set is a man between 18 and 29 years old in good health. Each CDR3 is given with its conserved first and last residue.

>TRBV3-1|TRBJ2-3
CASSQDLKVGTQYF
>TRBV12-3/TRBV12-4|TRBJ2-2
CATTRVGGSGELFF
>TRBV19|TRBJ2-1
CASHLGQGAGEQFF
>TRBV20-1|TRBJ1-1
CSARGGRSMNTEAFF
>TRBV6-1|TRBJ2-2
CASSAGRNGELFF
>TRBV5-1|TRBJ2-1
CASSFHNEQFF
>TRBV6-2/TRBV6-3|TRBJ2-7
CASSRESWLYDQYF
>TRBV4-3|TRBJ1-5
CASSRRTGDNQPQHF
>TRBV7-9|TRBJ1-2
CASSLAGQGQLGGYTF
>TRBV6-1|TRBJ2-2
CASRRRTANTGELFF
>TRBV3-1|TRBJ2-1
CASSRTRIHEQFF
>TRBV20-1|TRBJ2-4
CSAWGPFGGYF
>TRBV15|TRBJ2-1
CATSRDRGTSVHNEQFF
>TRBV20-1|TRBJ2-7
CSARPTSGGKDEQYF
>TRBV15|TRBJ2-1
CATNRGSNEQFF
>TRBV20-1|TRBJ2-1
CSAKKGPGQTYNEQFF
>TRBV7-9|TRBJ2-3
CASSTRNGPTDTQYF
>TRBV12-3/TRBV12-4|TRBJ2-3
CASIQDGRSTDTQYF
>TRBV6-2/TRBV6-3|TRBJ2-3
CASSYVDATLGTDTQYF
>TRBV30|TRBJ1-5
CASGAQGHQPQHF
>TRBV25-1|TRBJ2-1
CASRRTGLAANEQFF
>TRBV5-6|TRBJ1-1
CASSLEPDRVNTEAFF
>TRBV12-3/TRBV12-4|TRBJ2-1
CASGLGNEQFF
>TRBV4-2|TRBJ2-1
CASNTGGNSYNEQFF
>TRBV6-1|TRBJ1-1
CATTKTTGGTEAFF
>TRBV5-1|TRBJ2-3
CASSSSGSGTDTQYF
>TRBV12-3/TRBV12-4|TRBJ2-5
CASSFAGSQTQYF